This TCR beta chain stems from a study of cytomegalovirus exposure and HLA in healthy donors. Primers included in the PCR were 60 Vbeta and 13 Jbeta primers. Produced via immunoSEQ multiplex PCR; TCRdb's table is partial and in-frame only. The sample has tens of thousands of clones, around 80% seen once; the top ten hold roughly 25%. Germline V gene lookup returns CDR1 SGDLS and CDR2 YYNGEE. Trimming cost V 1 base and J 4 bases, with 20 bases left between them. This CDR3 is built from 17 residues. The clonotype was recovered from a woman aged 45-59 years in good health and CMV-seropositive. The specimen was PBMCs. V gene TRBV9 combines with J gene TRBJ1-2; TRBD1 might be the D (5 bases). The CDR3 region is CASSVKGLPTGVYGYTF. DNA for the CDR3: TGTGCCAGCAGCGTAAAGGGACTCCCCACTGGGGTCTATGGCTACACCTTC.